Listed below are T cell receptor beta chains from one sample, sequenced in a study of regulatory T cells in long-lasting Graves disease. Via MiXCR, TCRdb re-called the multiplex PCR reads, giving one row per CDR3 protein. The table records under 800,000 distinct CDR3 sequences, about 15% of them present only once. These records were also assigned to another study, of T cells in Graves' hyperthyroidism and ophthalmopathy.

Specimen: peripheral blood mononuclear cells (PBMCs), collected at new diagnosis, from a patient treated with antithyroid drugs. The origin of the receptors is a woman between 25 and 40 years old with Graves disease. Both conserved end residues are part of each CDR3. The order of the fields is J gene, V gene, clone size, D gene, CDR3 protein, CDR3 DNA. D genes are given only for firm matches. Size is stated for part of the rows, as once, few or many counts, or as a class when the clone is expanded.

j_call: TRBJ2-7
v_call: TRBV20-1
clone_size: NA
d_call: NA
cdr3_aa: CSATDSHSYEQYF
cdr3_nt: TGCAGTGCAACGGACAGCCACTCCTACGAGCAGTACTTC

j_call: TRBJ2-1
v_call: TRBV10-3
clone_size: many
d_call: TRBD2
cdr3_aa: CATAAGGMINVRNEQFF
cdr3_nt: TGTGCCACCGCAGCGGGAGGGATGATCAACGTGAGGAATGAGCAGTTCTTC

j_call: TRBJ2-3
v_call: TRBV5-1
clone_size: NA
d_call: NA
cdr3_aa: CASAGGTPTDTQYF
cdr3_nt: TGCGCCAGCGCTGGCGGGACCCCGACAGATACGCAGTATTTT

j_call: TRBJ2-7
v_call: TRBV29-1
clone_size: many
d_call: NA
cdr3_aa: CSVMDGGYEQYF
cdr3_nt: TGCAGCGTTATGGACGGAGGCTACGAGCAGTACTTC

j_call: TRBJ2-1
v_call: TRBV5-1
clone_size: NA
d_call: NA
cdr3_aa: CASSSRQMSYNEQFF
cdr3_nt: TGCGCCAGCAGCTCCAGACAGATGTCCTACAATGAGCAGTTCTTC

j_call: TRBJ2-7
v_call: TRBV20-1
clone_size: NA
d_call: NA
cdr3_aa: CSAPPAYEQYF
cdr3_nt: TGCAGTGCCCCCCCCGCCTACGAGCAGTACTTC

j_call: TRBJ2-3
v_call: TRBV6-4
clone_size: many
d_call: TRBD1
cdr3_aa: CASSSGTGTTDTQYF
cdr3_nt: TGTGCCAGCAGTTCCGGGACAGGGACCACAGATACGCAGTATTTT

j_call: TRBJ2-1
v_call: TRBV12-3/TRBV12-4
clone_size: many
d_call: TRBD2
cdr3_aa: CASRSRLAGGPNEQFF
cdr3_nt: TGTGCCAGCAGGTCCAGACTAGCGGGAGGGCCCAATGAGCAGTTCTTC

j_call: TRBJ2-5
v_call: TRBV2
clone_size: many
d_call: NA
cdr3_aa: CASNTGQNQETQYF
cdr3_nt: TGTGCCAGCAATACAGGACAAAACCAAGAGACCCAGTACTTC

j_call: TRBJ2-1
v_call: TRBV20-1
clone_size: once
d_call: NA
cdr3_aa: CSARGLVNEQFF
cdr3_nt: TGCAGTGCTAGAGGTCTAGTCAATGAGCAGTTCTTC

j_call: TRBJ2-2
v_call: TRBV6-1
clone_size: NA
d_call: NA
cdr3_aa: CASRSWMNTGELFF
cdr3_nt: TGTGCCAGCAGGTCATGGATGAACACCGGGGAGCTGTTTTTT

j_call: TRBJ2-2
v_call: TRBV3-1
clone_size: NA
d_call: TRBD2
cdr3_aa: CASSQEGKRGDTGELFF
cdr3_nt: TGTGCCAGCAGCCAAGAAGGCAAGCGGGGGGACACCGGGGAGCTGTTTTTT

j_call: TRBJ2-1
v_call: TRBV6-1
clone_size: NA
d_call: TRBD2
cdr3_aa: CASNHAIAGVGNEQFF
cdr3_nt: TGTGCCAGCAATCACGCCATAGCGGGAGTGGGGAATGAGCAGTTCTTC

j_call: TRBJ1-2
v_call: TRBV7-2
clone_size: many
d_call: TRBD1
cdr3_aa: CASSSLGTGVGYTF
cdr3_nt: TGTGCCAGCAGCTCGCTAGGGACAGGGGTTGGCTACACCTTC

j_call: TRBJ1-2
v_call: TRBV30
clone_size: few
d_call: NA
cdr3_aa: CAWGTRPPGHYTF
cdr3_nt: TGTGCCTGGGGAACTCGACCCCCAGGCCACTACACCTTC

j_call: TRBJ2-1
v_call: TRBV2
clone_size: few
d_call: TRBD1
cdr3_aa: CASRGQGDGEQFF
cdr3_nt: TGTGCCAGCAGAGGCCAGGGGGACGGTGAGCAGTTCTTC

j_call: TRBJ2-1
v_call: TRBV28
clone_size: few
d_call: TRBD2
cdr3_aa: CASSLGGVAGSEQFF
cdr3_nt: TGTGCCAGCAGTTTGGGAGGGGTGGCGGGATCCGAGCAGTTCTTC

j_call: TRBJ2-7
v_call: TRBV9
clone_size: NA
d_call: NA
cdr3_aa: CASSVVFSSYEQYF
cdr3_nt: TGTGCCAGCAGCGTAGTGTTTAGCTCCTACGAGCAGTACTTC

j_call: TRBJ2-7
v_call: TRBV2
clone_size: many
d_call: TRBD1
cdr3_aa: CASTTRQGYEQYF
cdr3_nt: TGTGCCAGCACTACGAGACAGGGCTACGAGCAGTACTTC

j_call: TRBJ2-1
v_call: TRBV5-1
clone_size: many
d_call: NA
cdr3_aa: CASSVDFPNEQFF
cdr3_nt: TGCGCCAGCAGCGTGGACTTTCCTAATGAGCAGTTCTTC

j_call: TRBJ2-3
v_call: TRBV6-1
clone_size: many
d_call: NA
cdr3_aa: CASTDWTRTDTQYF
cdr3_nt: TGTGCCAGCACGGATTGGACCCGCACAGATACGCAGTATTTT

j_call: TRBJ2-2
v_call: TRBV11-3
clone_size: many
d_call: NA
cdr3_aa: CASSLDGELFF
cdr3_nt: TGTGCCAGCAGCTTAGACGGGGAGCTGTTTTTT

j_call: TRBJ2-7
v_call: TRBV5-6
clone_size: many
d_call: NA
cdr3_aa: CASSLHPGSYEQYF
cdr3_nt: TGTGCCAGCAGCTTGCATCCGGGCTCCTACGAGCAGTACTTC

j_call: TRBJ1-2
v_call: TRBV27
clone_size: NA
d_call: NA
cdr3_aa: CASSLWGYGGSSVAIYGYTF
cdr3_nt: TGTGCCAGCAGTTTATGGGGTTATGGGGGATCCTCAGTGGCCATCTATGGCTACACCTTC

j_call: TRBJ2-7
v_call: TRBV6-1
clone_size: many
d_call: NA
cdr3_aa: CASATVGKYEQYF
cdr3_nt: TGTGCCAGCGCCACTGTAGGAAAATACGAGCAGTACTTC

j_call: TRBJ1-1
v_call: TRBV9
clone_size: many
d_call: NA
cdr3_aa: CASSVDPLGEAFF
cdr3_nt: TGTGCCAGCAGCGTGGACCCCCTGGGGGAAGCTTTCTTT

j_call: TRBJ2-5
v_call: TRBV5-1
clone_size: NA
d_call: TRBD2
cdr3_aa: CASSFMVAGPQETQYF
cdr3_nt: TGCGCCAGCAGCTTTATGGTAGCGGGGCCCCAAGAGACCCAGTACTTC

j_call: TRBJ2-1
v_call: TRBV9
clone_size: many
d_call: NA
cdr3_aa: CASSVGRDTFYNEQFF
cdr3_nt: TGTGCCAGCAGCGTAGGGCGGGACACGTTCTACAATGAGCAGTTCTTC

j_call: TRBJ2-7
v_call: TRBV12-3/TRBV12-4
clone_size: many
d_call: NA
cdr3_aa: CASSLWGEDYEQYF
cdr3_nt: TGTGCCAGCAGTCTCTGGGGGGAGGACTACGAGCAGTACTTC

j_call: TRBJ2-1
v_call: TRBV24-1
clone_size: few
d_call: NA
cdr3_aa: CATSEPGPGKGSYNEQFF
cdr3_nt: TGTGCCACCAGTGAACCGGGGCCCGGCAAGGGTTCCTACAATGAGCAGTTCTTC

j_call: TRBJ1-2
v_call: TRBV28
clone_size: NA
d_call: NA
cdr3_aa: CASSLGAVGQSGGYTF
cdr3_nt: TGTGCCAGCAGTTTAGGGGCAGTCGGTCAATCGGGTGGCTACACCTTC

j_call: TRBJ2-5
v_call: TRBV5-1
clone_size: NA
d_call: NA
cdr3_aa: CASISRVDGGETQYF
cdr3_nt: TGCGCCAGCATCTCCCGGGTGGATGGCGGAGAGACCCAGTACTTC

j_call: TRBJ1-2
v_call: TRBV6-1
clone_size: few
d_call: TRBD1
cdr3_aa: CASSKQGAMVYGYTF
cdr3_nt: TGTGCCAGCAGTAAACAGGGGGCGATGGTCTATGGCTACACCTTC

j_call: TRBJ1-5
v_call: TRBV19
clone_size: few
d_call: NA
cdr3_aa: CASSTGLNNQPQHF
cdr3_nt: TGTGCCAGTAGTACTGGACTGAATAATCAGCCCCAGCATTTT

j_call: TRBJ2-6
v_call: TRBV25-1
clone_size: few
d_call: NA
cdr3_aa: CASSGHSGANVLTF
cdr3_nt: TGTGCCAGCAGTGGACACTCTGGGGCCAACGTCCTGACTTTC

j_call: TRBJ1-2
v_call: TRBV27
clone_size: NA
d_call: TRBD1
cdr3_aa: CASSLAGQQAPIYGYTF
cdr3_nt: TGTGCCAGCAGTTTAGCGGGACAGCAGGCCCCAATCTATGGCTACACCTTC